This entry lists 17 T cell receptor beta chains sequenced from one sample in a study of cytomegalovirus exposure and HLA in healthy donors. Profiled with immunoSEQ multiplex PCR; TCRdb holds only in-frame clones, not every one. The repertoire consists of over 200,000 clones, with about 91% occurring once and the leading ten covering 2.9%. The specimen was PBMCs. Receptor source: a woman aged 18-35 years in good health and CMV-seronegative.

This clone was found a few times. The chain is built from TRBV6-5 and TRBJ2-2, with D tentatively TRBD2 (6 bases). Germline V lookup: CDR1 MNHEY, CDR2 SVGAGI. V gave up 7 bases and J gave up 4 bases, with 7 bases separating them. This CDR3 is built from 12 residues. As DNA, the CDR3 is TGTGCCAGCACGCGGGGCACCGGGGAGCTGTTTTTT. This encodes CASTRGTGELFF.

The gene calls are TRBV27 and TRBJ2-2; the match to TRBD2 covers 10 bases. CDR3 size: 16 residues. Germline V gives CDR1 MNHEY, CDR2 SMNVEV (reference sequence). Trimming cost V 2 bases and J 5 bases; bases outside gene matches: 5. CDR3 amino acids: CASSLSGRADTGELFF. CDR3 nucleotide sequence: TGTGCCAGCAGTTTAAGCGGGAGGGCCGATACCGGGGAGCTGTTTTTT.

The rearrangement links TRBV28 to TRBJ2-1; 9 bases line up with TRBD2. This CDR3 is built from 16 residues. CDR1 is MDHEN and CDR2 is SYDVKM in the germline V gene. The junction had 8 bases not matched to a gene; V was cut back by 1 base and J by 7 bases. CDR3 DNA: TGTGCCAGCAGTTTATCCTGGGCTAGCGGGACGAATGAGCAGTTCTTC. Translating gives CASSLSWASGTNEQFF.

The chain is built from TRBV28 and TRBJ1-5, with D possibly TRBD1 on 6 matching bases. The CDR3 has 20 residues. CDR1 is MDHEN, CDR2 SYDVKM, per germline. Trimming took off 1 base at V and 0 bases at J, with 22 bases between the two ends. The DNA for the CDR3 is TGTGCCAGCAGTTTATCCGGACAGAGGTCCCTCAGGCATAGCAATCAGCCCCAGCATTTT. Amino acid sequence: CASSLSGQRSLRHSNQPQHF. The complete variable domain, with remaining parts taken from reference TRBV28 and TRBJ1-5, reads DVKVTQSSRYLVKRTGEKVFLECVQDMDHENMFWYRQDPGLGLRLIYFSYDVKMKEKGDIPEGYSVSREKKERFSLILESASTNQTSMYLCASSLSGQRSLRHSNQPQHFGDGTRLSIL.

This clone was seen a handful of times. V usage is TRBV6-6 and J usage is TRBJ2-7; possibly TRBD2 for D (6 bases). The germline V gene encodes CDR1 MNHNY and CDR2 SVGAGI (reference sequence). The CDR3 consists of 13 residues. The V and J ends lost 2 bases and 7 bases respectively, with 12 bases between them. CDR3 nucleotide sequence: TGTGCCAGCAGTTACACCGGGACTCAAGAGCAGTACTTC. Translation gives CASSYTGTQEQYF.

The chain couples TRBV29-1 to TRBJ2-7, with D maybe TRBD2 (6 bases). CDR1 SQVTM and CDR2 ANQGSEA come from the germline V gene. CDR3 size: 17 residues. Trimming cost V 0 bases and J 2 bases, with 20 bases left between them. CDR3 region: CSVEEFGVGGSTYEQYF. In DNA form, the CDR3 reads TGCAGCGTTGAAGAGTTCGGGGTCGGGGGATCGACCTACGAGCAGTACTTC.

The chain carries TRBV27 and TRBJ2-1, with D tentatively TRBD1 (6 bases). The CDR3 has 14 residues. The germline V and J ends were trimmed by 5 bases and 6 bases, with 14 bases remaining between them. The germline V gene encodes CDR1 MNHEY and CDR2 SMNVEV (reference sequence). The CDR3 nucleotides are TGTGCCAGCAGTCACCCGGACAGCCCCAATGAGCAGTTCTTC. Translation gives CASSHPDSPNEQFF.

This clone was detected only once. The chain is built from TRBV19 and TRBJ2-7; 7 bases align to TRBD2. Germline CDR1 is LNHDA and CDR2 is SQIVND (reference sequence). The CDR3 consists of 12 residues. With 6 bases clipped from V and 7 bases from J, the junction kept 6 bases outside the gene matches. CDR3 protein: CASSGFGGEQYF. The CDR3 DNA follows: TGTGCCAGTAGCGGTTTCGGGGGGGAGCAGTACTTC.

V is TRBV6-1 and J is TRBJ2-4; D is unclear. This CDR3 is built from 11 residues. Trimming removed 6 bases from V and 11 bases from J, with 11 bases in between. Germline CDR1 MNHNS, CDR2 SASEGT. The CDR3, as DNA: TGTGCCAGCAGCCAAGGTGGAGTTCAGTACTTC. Its translation: CASSQGGVQYF.

The V gene is TRBV9, the J gene TRBJ2-7; maybe TRBD1 (6 bases). Germline V lookup: CDR1 SGDLS, CDR2 YYNGEE. CDR3 length: 13 residues. Trimming cost V 3 bases and J 7 bases, with 14 bases left between them. CDR3 loop: CASSGSGAREQYF. As DNA, the CDR3 is TGTGCCAGCAGCGGATCAGGGGCTAGGGAGCAGTACTTC.

The rearrangement links TRBV27 to TRBJ2-1, with 8 bases aligning to TRBD1. The CDR3 runs to 15 residues. Per the germline V gene, CDR1 is MNHEY and CDR2 is SMNVEV (reference sequence). V trimming: 5 bases; J trimming: 2 bases; junction bases outside the gene matches: 5. The CDR3 here is CASSLGQGAYNEQFF. The DNA for the CDR3 is TGTGCCAGCAGTCTCGGACAGGGAGCCTACAATGAGCAGTTCTTC.

The chain couples TRBV29-1 to TRBJ2-5; D perhaps matches TRBD2 (6 bases). The CDR3 runs to 12 residues. Trimming pared 6 bases from V and 9 bases from J, leaving 17 bases between. Germline V gives CDR1 SQVTM, CDR2 ANQGSEA. CDR3 DNA: TGCAGCGTACCGGACGGATCGGGGGCCCAGTACTTC. This translates into CSVPDGSGAQYF.

The chain carries TRBV4-1 and TRBJ1-1; D unresolved. Germline CDR1 MGHRA, CDR2 YSYEKL. The V end was cut by 0 bases, the J end by 7 bases, with 21 bases between. The CDR3 is 17 amino acids. CDR3: CASSQEPVDAAHSEAFF. For the CDR3, the DNA is TGCGCCAGCAGCCAAGAACCAGTTGATGCAGCCCACAGTGAAGCTTTCTTT.

The rearrangement uses TRBV11-2 and TRBJ2-1; 9 positions agree with TRBD1. After removal of 4 bases from V and 7 bases from J, the junction contained 11 bases not matched to a gene. The germline V gene encodes CDR1 SGHAT and CDR2 FQNNGV. CDR3 length equals 16 residues. The CDR3 loop is CASSSTGGQGWNEQFF. The CDR3, as DNA: TGTGCCAGCAGCTCCACAGGGGGACAGGGTTGGAATGAGCAGTTCTTC. Using reference TRBV11-2 and TRBJ2-1 for the parts outside the CDR3, the full variable domain is EAGVAQSPRYKIIEKRQSVAFWCNPISGHATLYWYQQILGQGPKLLIQFQNNGVVDDSQLPKDRFSAERLKGVDSTLKIQPAKLEDSAVYLCASSSTGGQGWNEQFFGPGTRLTVL.

This chain uses TRBV5-6 with TRBJ1-4; D gene unclear. V lost 0 bases and J 7 bases, leaving 7 bases between the germline ends. This CDR3 has 13 residues. Germline V CDR1 and CDR2: SGHDT, YYEEEE. In DNA, the CDR3 is TGTGCCAGCAGCTTGGAAGAGGGTGAAAAACTGTTTTTT. This encodes CASSLEEGEKLFF.

The rearrangement joins TRBV29-1 to TRBJ2-1; TRBD1 might be the D (6 bases). The V end was cut by 5 bases, the J end by 0 bases, with 11 bases between. This CDR3 is 14 amino acids long. Per the germline V gene, CDR1 is SQVTM and CDR2 is ANQGSEA. The CDR3 DNA reads as TGCAGCGTTACTACAGGGAGCTCCTACAATGAGCAGTTCTTC. This sequence encodes CSVTTGSSYNEQFF.

The chain joins TRBV11-2 to TRBJ2-1; 11 nucleotides line up with TRBD1. This CDR3 has 17 residues. Germline values: CDR1 SGHAT, CDR2 FQNNGV. The V and J ends lost 3 bases and 7 bases, in that order; junction bases with no gene match: 11. CDR3 sequence reads: CASSLVVGQGARNEQFF. CDR3 DNA: TGTGCCAGCAGCTTGGTTGTAGGACAGGGGGCGAGGAATGAGCAGTTCTTC.